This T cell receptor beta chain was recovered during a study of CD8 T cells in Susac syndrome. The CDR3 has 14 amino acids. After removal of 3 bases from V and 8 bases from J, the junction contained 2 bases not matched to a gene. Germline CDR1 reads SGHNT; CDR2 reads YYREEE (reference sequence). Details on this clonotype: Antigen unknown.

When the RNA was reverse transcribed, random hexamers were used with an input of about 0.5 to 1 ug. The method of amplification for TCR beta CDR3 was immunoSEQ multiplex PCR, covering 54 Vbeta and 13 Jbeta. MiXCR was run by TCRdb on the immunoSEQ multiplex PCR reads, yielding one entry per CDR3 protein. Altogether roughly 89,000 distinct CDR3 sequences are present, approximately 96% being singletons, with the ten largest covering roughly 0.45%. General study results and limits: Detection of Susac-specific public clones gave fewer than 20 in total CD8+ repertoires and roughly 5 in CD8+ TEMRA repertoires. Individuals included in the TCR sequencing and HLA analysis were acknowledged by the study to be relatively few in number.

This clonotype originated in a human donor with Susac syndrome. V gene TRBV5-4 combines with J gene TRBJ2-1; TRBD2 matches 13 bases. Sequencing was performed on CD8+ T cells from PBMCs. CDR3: CASSWTSGSDEQFF. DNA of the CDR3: TGTGCCAGCAGCTGGACTAGCGGGAGTGATGAGCAGTTCTTC.